A single sample is the source of the 23 T cell receptor beta chains below, sequenced in a study of shared clonotypes between healthy human individuals (dated by TCRdb to 2020 to 2022). Library preparation was by the immunoSEQ multiplex PCR assay. The source is immuneACCESS, and TCRdb retained only in-frame sequences with V and J called. Part of the clones is not carried over; for the studies checked, unresolved V genes explain less than half of this, and the remainder is unexplained. The sample table lists more than 2 million clones, 85% to 95% of them with a count of one. The ten most abundant clones make up under 0.15% of the sample. The sequenced sample consisted of naive CD4+ T cells sorted from blood. What the cell subset or site label conveys for this sample: CD45RA+ positively selected. The receptors were gathered from a man aged 18 to 30 in good health.

For this clone: Other DNA sequences from this sample encode an identical CDR3 as well. The genes are TRBV9 and TRBJ2-7, with 7 nucleotides matching TRBD1. J was trimmed by 2 bases and V by 0 bases; bases with no gene match: 2. This CDR3 is 14 amino acids long. CDR1 is SGDLS and CDR2 is YYNGEE in the germline V gene. CDR3 in amino acids: CASSVGDRAYEQYF. In DNA form, the CDR3 reads TGTGCCAGCAGCGTAGGCGACAGGGCCTACGAGCAGTACTTC.

Note on this clone: Other DNA sequences in the same sample also yield this CDR3. The chain recombines TRBV10-1 with TRBJ1-6; D is possibly TRBD1 (5 bases). Germline CDR1 reads WNHNN; CDR2 reads SYGVQD (reference sequence). The ends were cut back, 2 bases at V and 7 bases at J, with 6 bases in the middle. This CDR3 has 13 residues. In DNA form, the CDR3 reads TGCGCCAGCAGTGAGGGGGGAAATTCACCCCTCCACTTT. It encodes CASSEGGNSPLHF.

V and J are TRBV5-1 and TRBJ2-7; D ambiguous. Germline V gene lookup returns CDR1 SGHRS and CDR2 YFSETQ. The CDR3 has 13 residues. The V gene lost 0 bases and the J gene lost 3 bases, with 7 bases spanning the gap. CDR3 DNA: TGCGCCAGCAGCTTGGCCTTGTACTACGAGCAGTACTTC. Residues: CASSLALYYEQYF.

The CDR3 bases are TGTGCCTGGAGTGCGGGACTAGCGAGAACAGATACGCAGTATTTT. Its protein product is CAWSAGLARTDTQYF. This rearrangement joins TRBV30 to TRBJ2-3; 10 bases align to TRBD2. Germline lookup yields CDR1 GTSNPN and CDR2 SVGIG (reference sequence). The CDR3 contains 15 residues. Trimming removed 1 base from V and 3 bases from J; junction bases left unmatched: 4. Supplemented by reference TRBV30 and TRBJ2-3, the full variable domain reads SQTIHQWPATLVQPVGSPLSLECTVEGTSNPNLYWYRQAAGRGLQLLFYSVGIGQISSEVPQNLSASRPQDRQFILSSKKLLLSDSGFYLCAWSAGLARTDTQYFGPGTRLTVL.

The chain couples TRBV6-5 to TRBJ1-1, with D uncertain. The CDR3 consists of 15 residues. Germline V gene sequence: CDR1 MNHEY, CDR2 SVGAGI. With 6 bases removed from V and 1 base from J, the gap between germline ends came to 15 bases. CDR3 DNA sequence: TGTGCCAGCAGGGATGAAGGACGAAAGAACACTGAAGCTTTCTTT. It translates to CASRDEGRKNTEAFF.

The chain links TRBV19 to TRBJ2-3, with D tentatively TRBD1 (5 bases). V was cut by 5 bases and J by 5 bases, with 17 bases left in between. The germline gives CDR1 LNHDA, CDR2 SQIVND (reference sequence). This CDR3 spans 15 amino acids. CDR3 bases: TGTGCCAGTAGTGACAGAGCAGGGTCACAAGATACGCAGTATTTT. It yields the protein CASSDRAGSQDTQYF.

This CDR3 reads CASSQDRDRLNTEAFF. The CDR3 bases are TGCGCCAGCAGCCAAGATCGGGATCGGCTGAACACTGAAGCTTTCTTT. The rearrangement joins TRBV4-1 to TRBJ1-1; no definite D call. This CDR3 is 16 amino acids long. CDR1 is MGHRA and CDR2 is YSYEKL in the germline V gene. V was pared by 0 bases and J by 0 bases, with 11 bases between.

The rearrangement uses TRBV19 and TRBJ2-2, with TRBD1 identical over 8 bases. Trimming removed 1 base from V and 4 bases from J; junction bases left unmatched: 5. The CDR3 is 16 amino acids. Germline values: CDR1 LNHDA, CDR2 SQIVND (reference sequence). CDR3 sequence reads: CASSIGTGRGTGELFF. The CDR3 bases are TGTGCCAGTAGTATAGGGACAGGGAGAGGCACCGGGGAGCTGTTTTTT.

This chain joins TRBV5-1 and TRBJ2-7, with 7 nucleotides matching TRBD1. The ends lost 6 bases at V and 7 bases at J; junction bases unmatched: 19. The germline V gene encodes CDR1 SGHRS and CDR2 YFSETQ. The CDR3 totals 16 residues. The CDR3 protein is CASILLLTGSTSEQYF. In nucleotides, the CDR3 is TGCGCCAGCATCCTCCTGTTGACAGGGAGTACGTCTGAGCAGTACTTC.

In the case of this clone: The same CDR3 arises from other DNA sequences in this sample as well. V and J are TRBV5-1 and TRBJ1-5; D is unresolved. Trimming shortened V by 0 bases and J by 4 bases, and 8 bases separated the two germline ends. The CDR3 is made up of 14 amino acids. The germline CDR1 and CDR2 sequences are SGHRS and YFSETQ. CDR3 DNA: TGCGCCAGCAGCTTGGGAGACATTAATCAGCCCCAGCATTTT. Amino acids: CASSLGDINQPQHF.

On this clone: This CDR3 is also generated by other DNA sequences in the sample. The gene calls are TRBV28 and TRBJ2-7; D gene ambiguous. This CDR3 is built from 11 residues. Germline CDR1 and CDR2: MDHEN and SYDVKM. V lost 5 bases to trimming and J lost 4 bases, with 6 bases between them. CDR3 loop: CASSGDYEQYF. The CDR3 nucleotides are TGTGCCAGCAGTGGGGATTACGAGCAGTACTTC.

The V and J genes are TRBV18 and TRBJ2-5, with TRBD1 matching 7 bases. This CDR3 has 16 amino acids. The V segment lost 3 bases and the J segment 2 bases; nucleotides outside the gene matches: 9. Germline V gene data show CDR1 as KGHSH and CDR2 as LQKENI. Here the CDR3 reads CASSPRQGRGQETQYF. As DNA, the CDR3 is TGTGCCAGCTCACCTCGACAGGGTAGAGGACAAGAGACCCAGTACTTC.

The chain combines TRBV7-9 with TRBJ2-5; D ambiguous. In germline, CDR1 is SEHNR, CDR2 FQNEAQ (reference sequence). Trimming removed 3 bases at V and 5 bases at J, with 10 bases between. The CDR3 is made up of 13 amino acids. The CDR3 loop reads CASSFSGVETQYF. CDR3 DNA sequence: TGTGCCAGCAGCTTCTCGGGCGTTGAGACCCAGTACTTC.

This chain joins TRBV6-5 and TRBJ2-7; D gene uncertain. Germline CDR1 MNHEY, CDR2 SVGAGI. The CDR3 has 15 amino acids. The germline V and J ends were trimmed by 0 bases and 4 bases, with 13 bases remaining between them. CDR3 nucleotides: TGTGCCAGCAGTTACTCGCCCGCTGCTGATTACGAGCAGTACTTC. Its protein is CASSYSPAADYEQYF.

This clone was found once. The chain links TRBV18 to TRBJ1-1; 9 nucleotides align to TRBD1. V shed 4 bases and J 4 bases; nucleotides not matched to a gene: 4. The CDR3 extends over 14 amino acids. Germline-derived CDR1 and CDR2 are KGHSH and LQKENI. For the CDR3, the DNA is TGTGCCAGCTCACGACAGGGGGGCGGCACTGAAGCTTTCTTT. Its protein is CASSRQGGGTEAFF.

This chain uses TRBV27 with TRBJ1-2; TRBD1 matches at 7 bases. This CDR3 region has 16 residues. V lost 4 bases and J lost 1; bases outside the gene matches: 9. Germline V gene lookup returns CDR1 MNHEY and CDR2 SMNVEV (reference sequence). This CDR3 reads CASSSRTGHFNYGYTF. As DNA, the CDR3 is TGTGCCAGCAGTTCAAGGACAGGTCACTTTAACTATGGCTACACCTTC.

The V gene is TRBV19, the J gene TRBJ1-6, with 8 bases lining up with TRBD1. From germline, CDR1 is LNHDA and CDR2 SQIVND (reference sequence). The J segment lost 9 bases and the V segment lost 5 bases, leaving 9 bases of the junction unmatched. The length of the CDR3 is 15 residues. In nucleotides, the CDR3 is TGTGCCAGTAGTCCCGACGACAGGGGAGGTTCACCCCTCCACTTT. This gives the protein CASSPDDRGGSPLHF.

This clone was detected many times. Other DNA variants within this sample encode the same CDR3. J is TRBJ1-2 and V is TRBV30; D remains ambiguous. Germline V gene sequence: CDR1 GTSNPN, CDR2 SVGIG (reference sequence). The CDR3 has 11 amino acids. V lost 3 bases, J lost 8 bases, and 10 bases lay in between. The CDR3 reads CAWSGGIGYTF. The CDR3 DNA reads TGTGCCTGGAGCGGAGGGATCGGCTACACCTTC.

The J gene is TRBJ1-6, the V gene TRBV2; D possibly corresponds to TRBD1 (6 bases). V was shortened by 10 bases and J by 6 bases, with 10 bases between the two germline ends. This CDR3 spans 12 amino acids. In germline, CDR1 is SNHLY, CDR2 FYNNEI. The CDR3 here is CATGQTNSPLHF. As DNA, the CDR3 is TGTGCCACAGGACAGACTAATTCACCCCTCCACTTT.

This clone was counted a few times. The chain carries TRBV11-2 and TRBJ1-1; unclear D gene. This CDR3 is 12 amino acids long. V lost 3 bases and J 7 bases, leaving 9 bases between the germline ends. The germline V gene encodes CDR1 SGHAT and CDR2 FQNNGV. Here the CDR3 DNA reads TGTGCCAGCAGCTTGCGGGAGAATGAAGCTTTCTTT. It specifies CASSLRENEAFF.

As concerns this clone: The sample contains more than one DNA sequence encoding this CDR3. The CDR3 reads CASSPSGAQETQYF. In DNA form, the CDR3 reads TGCGCCAGCAGCCCCAGCGGGGCCCAAGAGACCCAGTACTTC. This chain joins TRBV5-1 and TRBJ2-5; 7 nucleotides agree with TRBD2. Germline values: CDR1 SGHRS, CDR2 YFSETQ. The junction had 4 bases not matched to a gene; V was cut back by 4 bases and J by 1 base. CDR3 length: 14 amino acids. The full variable domain, with the rest looked up from reference TRBV5-1 and TRBJ2-5, is KAGVTQTPRYLIKTRGQQVTLSCSPISGHRSVSWYQQTPGQGLQFLFEYFSETQRNKGNFPGRFSGRQFSNSRSEMNVSTLELGDSALYLCASSPSGAQETQYFGPGTRLLVL.

This chain links TRBV6-1 with TRBJ2-1, with D uncertain. Trimming stripped 5 bases from V and 5 bases from J, with 7 bases between. Germline V gives CDR1 MNHNS, CDR2 SASEGT. The CDR3 is made up of 12 amino acids. CDR3 loop: CASSQSDNEQFF. The CDR3 DNA is TGTGCCAGCAGTCAGTCGGACAATGAGCAGTTCTTC.

This clone was seen just once. The J gene is TRBJ2-3, the V gene TRBV30; 7 positions match TRBD2. CDR3 length: 15 residues. V gave up 3 bases and J gave up 6 bases; unmatched junction bases: 12. CDR1 GTSNPN and CDR2 SVGIG come from the germline V gene (reference sequence). The CDR3 protein is CAWRVGAGIKDTQYF. The DNA of the CDR3 is TGTGCCTGGAGGGTCGGAGCGGGAATAAAGGATACGCAGTATTTT. Supplemented by reference TRBV30 and TRBJ2-3, the full variable domain reads SQTIHQWPATLVQPVGSPLSLECTVEGTSNPNLYWYRQAAGRGLQLLFYSVGIGQISSEVPQNLSASRPQDRQFILSSKKLLLSDSGFYLCAWRVGAGIKDTQYFGPGTRLTVL.